This paragraph reports one T cell receptor (beta chain). No antigen is known for it. This sample was included in a study of cytotoxic CD8 clonotypes in ibrutinib-treated CLL. The wider study: The authors obtained response samples at a median of about 12 months of treatment, range 6 to 36. Whole-study findings and limits: Clonality rose at ibrutinib response, held steady in sustained remission, and fell toward baseline at progression. Patients had baseline clonality above age-matched healthy donors, and this clonality moved with circulating CD8+ T-cell counts.

CDR1 and CDR2 (germline): MDHEN, SYDVKM. V shed 3 bases and J shed 0 bases, with 5 bases lying between them. This CDR3 is 13 amino acids long. Generated by immunoSEQ multiplex PCR, the TCRdb table keeps only in-frame clones and is missing some. The table lists some 300,000 clones, 80% of them singletons. J is TRBJ2-5 and V is TRBV28; no clear D gene. Material: PBMCs, obtained before ibrutinib treatment. This clonotype was obtained from a human donor with chronic lymphocytic leukemia. The CDR3 nucleotides read TGTGCCAGCAGTTTGGTGGACCAAGAGACCCAGTACTTC. As protein: CASSLVDQETQYF.